The sequence of this T cell receptor beta chain was determined in a study of T-cell memory formation after mild COVID-19 (dated by TCRdb to the early 2020s). About the investigation overall: TCR sequence clusters from the two donors were found to be largely donor specific. The cohort comprised two young, previously healthy adult volunteers, one female and one male. Longitudinal TCRalpha and TCRbeta repertoire sequencing tracked T-cell clones expanding and contracting after mild COVID-19 in two donors. Study-wide findings and limitations: Only two mild cases were covered in the study, and larger cohorts including severe cases with pre-infection samples were considered necessary. From day 15 to 85, contracting clones showed balanced CD4/CD8 phenotypes, whereas a second wave of clones that expanded from day 15 to 37 leaned towards CD4+. SARS-CoV-2 specificity was not confirmed for the second-wave clones peaking on day 37. Some responding clones were detected in pre-infection memory, which suggested that pre-existing cross-reactive memory T cells had joined the SARS-CoV-2 response. Contracting CD4+ clones were located mainly in the CM and EM memory subsets, whereas CD8+ clones were found to be enriched in EMRA.

Of note for this clonotype: Its antigen remains undetermined. The sample holds no much larger clone one base away, and base qualities are not on file.

Sequencing took place on an Illumina NovaSeq 6000. cDNA libraries for TCRalpha and TCRbeta were prepared by 5'RACE using constant-segment primers, with sample barcodes and unique molecular identifiers added. RNA was extracted from every sample with Trizol reagent. Amplification of the libraries took two PCR steps, and the second step added a second sample barcode plus Illumina TruSeq adapters. Libraries were sequenced on an Illumina NovaSeq with 2 x 150 bp paired-end reads. From the authors' description of their analysis: Demultiplexing of reads and collapsing into UMI-guided consensus sequences were performed with migec v1.2.7. Using mixcr v2.1.11, UMI consensuses were aligned to TRA and TRB V and J templates and then assembled into clonotypes. A clonotype was counted as expanded or contracted only if both edgeR and NoisET called the change significant, with noise models trained on biological replicates. For edgeR calls, the cutoffs were a false discovery rate-adjusted p below 0.01 and a log2 fold-change threshold of 1. As an exploratory analysis of dynamics, PCA with hierarchical clustering was applied to max-normalized trajectories of the 1000 most abundant clonotypes. Separately sequenced CD4+ and CD8+ repertoires were used to assign a CD4 or CD8 phenotype to each responding clone. TCRdb reran the public reads through fastp at Q25 and MiXCR, keeping productive beta chains. Entries that share a CDR3 protein sequence are merged under the most common genes and DNA. TCRdb's processing, not the authors', yielded these V and J calls. The sample data list a few hundred thousand distinct CDR3 sequences, and 25% to 30% of these were observed just once. The ten largest clones capture approximately 13% of the sample.

Ficoll-Paque density gradient centrifugation was used to isolate PBMCs. CDR1 and CDR2 (LGHNA, YSLEER) derive from the germline V gene. V lost 4 bases and J lost 0 bases; the stretch between them is 14 bases long. CDR3 length: 16 amino acids, cysteine to phenylalanine. Only CDR3 DNA is held: 48 bases, read in frame from base 1. The TCR sequence derives from an adult woman who had mild COVID-19 (a few samples of this study predate the infection). The sample titles of this study are shuffled in the database, so cell type and time point are left out; the donor was told from shared clones. Sequencing was carried out using PBMCs or a T cell subset sorted from them (not recorded which). The sequence links TRBV4-3 to TRBJ2-3; a tentative D match to TRBD2 spans 6 bases. The CDR3 region reads CASSPLAASSTDTQYF. In nucleotides, the sequence is TGCGCCAGCAGCCCCTTAGCGGCCTCTAGCACAGATACGCAGTATTTT.